The 29 T cell receptor beta chains listed next were all sequenced from one sample in a study of CD8 T cells in ankylosing spondylitis. TCRdb analysed the 5' RACE reads with MiXCR anew, one entry per CDR3 protein. The repertoire holds 380,000 or so distinct CDR3 sequences, with approximately 20% as singletons. The sequenced sample consisted of blood, either unsorted or a sorted T cell fraction (not recorded which). Every receptor here comes from a male donor with ankylosing spondylitis or in good health (not recorded which).

This clonotype was counted only a few times. The chain joins TRBV4-2 to TRBJ2-4, with 8 bases that match TRBD1. The CDR3 is made up of 17 amino acids. Germline values: CDR1 LGHNA, CDR2 YNFKEQ. Trimming at V came to 0 bases and at J to 5 bases, leaving 9 bases not matched to a gene. DNA for the CDR3: TGTGCCAGCAGCCAAGAGGACAGGGTCTTCATCGAAAACATTCAGTACTTC. This codes for CASSQEDRVFIENIQYF.

V usage is TRBV27 and J usage is TRBJ2-3; 9 nucleotides align to TRBD1. Germline CDR1 is MNHEY and CDR2 is SMNVEV (reference sequence). The CDR3 extends over 16 amino acids. V was pared by 3 bases and J by 0 bases, with 4 bases of the junction left unmatched. CDR3 coding DNA: TGTGCCAGCAGTTTCCGGGACAGGGCTAGCACAGATACGCAGTATTTT. Protein: CASSFRDRASTDTQYF.

This clonotype was observed a few times. The chain uses TRBV4-1 and TRBJ2-7; D gene unclear. CDR1 is MGHRA, CDR2 YSYEKL, per germline. This CDR3 spans 14 amino acids. V was clipped by 1 base and J by 3 bases, with 10 bases between them. CDR3: CASSQAQKGYEQYF. CDR3 in DNA: TGCGCCAGCAGCCAAGCCCAAAAAGGCTACGAGCAGTACTTC.

The rearrangement joins TRBV29-1 to TRBJ1-2; the match to TRBD1 covers 11 bases. Germline CDR1 is SQVTM and CDR2 is ANQGSEA. The CDR3 loop spans 13 amino acids. Germline trimming cut 7 bases from V and 6 bases from J; bases unmatched to any gene: 7. The CDR3 sequence is CSGIGQGADGYTF. The CDR3 coding sequence is TGCAGCGGTATTGGACAGGGGGCGGATGGCTACACCTTC.

This clonotype appeared a few times. The chain combines TRBV11-2 with TRBJ1-5; no reliable D call. The V end was cut by 2 bases, the J end by 10 bases, with 15 bases between. Germline CDR1 and CDR2: SGHAT and FQNNGV. CDR3 size: 14 residues. CDR3 loop: CASSLSLGGEPQHF. The CDR3 nucleotides read TGTGCCAGCAGCTTATCGCTAGGTGGGGAACCCCAGCATTTT.

This clonotype was seen a handful of times. This chain joins TRBV29-1 and TRBJ2-5; D is unclear. Trimming took 2 bases from V and 2 from J, leaving 21 bases between them. Per the germline V gene, CDR1 is SQVTM and CDR2 is ANQGSEA. This CDR3 region has 17 residues. The CDR3 spells CSVEPEAGRPLQETQYF. CDR3 in DNA: TGCAGCGTTGAACCCGAGGCAGGCCGCCCCCTTCAAGAGACCCAGTACTTC.

The genes are TRBV28 and TRBJ2-3, with a weak D call TRBD1 (5 bases). CDR1 and CDR2 from the germline V gene are MDHEN and SYDVKM. The CDR3 length is 18 residues. V was cut by 2 bases and J by 4 bases, with 22 bases left in between. This CDR3 is CASSLGATHSTGPDTQYF. The CDR3 nucleotides read TGTGCCAGCAGTTTAGGGGCGACCCACTCCACCGGCCCAGATACGCAGTATTTT.

The V gene is TRBV11-2, the J gene TRBJ2-5; 8 bases are a match to TRBD2. In germline, CDR1 is SGHAT, CDR2 FQNNGV. V was pared by 1 base and J by 2 bases, with 6 bases of the junction left unmatched. The CDR3 covers 16 residues. CDR3 in amino acids: CASSLVRAGAQETQYF. CDR3 DNA: TGTGCCAGCAGCTTAGTTCGAGCGGGGGCGCAAGAGACCCAGTACTTC.

This clonotype was seen a few times. The chain recombines TRBV18 with TRBJ1-5, with D possibly matching TRBD1 (5 bases). Trimming removed 4 bases at V and 5 bases at J, with 9 bases between. CDR1 is KGHSH and CDR2 is LQKENI in the germline V gene. The CDR3 has 13 residues. CDR3 in DNA: TGTGCCAGCTCACGGCAGGGTGATCAGCCCCAGCATTTT. It codes for CASSRQGDQPQHF. The full variable domain, its missing parts supplied by reference TRBV18 and TRBJ1-5, is NAGVMQNPRHLVRRRGQEARLRCSPMKGHSHVYWYRQLPEEGLKFMVYLQKENIIDESGMPKERFSAEFPKEGPSILRIQQVVRGDSAAYFCASSRQGDQPQHFGDGTRLSIL.

This clonotype was recorded a few times. The CDR3, as DNA: TGTGCCAGCAGTTTAGGGACTAGCGGGGGTACGGATGAGCAGTTCTTC. Its translation is CASSLGTSGGTDEQFF. The chain uses TRBV12-3 or TRBV12-4 and TRBJ2-1; 13 bases are shared with TRBD2. The CDR3 sequence is 16 residues long. With 1 base clipped from V and 8 bases from J, the junction kept 5 bases outside the gene matches.

In its sample, this clonotype was seen a few times. V usage is TRBV7-9 and J usage is TRBJ2-5; 8 bases map to TRBD2. CDR3 length: 14 amino acids. Germline values: CDR1 SEHNR, CDR2 FQNEAQ (reference sequence). Trimming at V came to 5 bases and at J to 1 base, leaving 3 bases not matched to a gene. CDR3 in DNA: TGTGCCAGCAGCCATAGCGGGGCCCAAGAGACCCAGTACTTC. Its protein is CASSHSGAQETQYF.

The chain joins TRBV4-1 to TRBJ2-3; no clear D gene. The V end was cut by 0 bases, the J end by 4 bases, with 5 bases between. There are 13 residues in the CDR3. Germline CDR1 and CDR2: MGHRA and YSYEKL. CDR3 protein: CASSQEAPDTQYF. CDR3 DNA: TGCGCCAGCAGCCAAGAAGCCCCAGATACGCAGTATTTT.

This clonotype was seen a few times. V gene TRBV4-1 combines with J gene TRBJ2-1; 8 nucleotides match TRBD1. From germline, CDR1 is MGHRA and CDR2 YSYEKL. V gave up 1 base and J gave up 8 bases; unmatched junction bases: 13. The CDR3 covers 17 residues. The CDR3 DNA reads TGCGCCAGCAGCCAAGGGGTGGGGGGCAGGGGGCGCGATGAGCAGTTCTTC. As protein: CASSQGVGGRGRDEQFF.

The chain combines TRBV28 with TRBJ2-5; the D gene is possibly TRBD2 (5 bases). With 4 bases removed from V and 0 bases from J, the gap between germline ends came to 9 bases. Germline assignment: CDR1 MDHEN and CDR2 SYDVKM. This CDR3 comprises 14 residues. In DNA, the CDR3 is TGTGCCAGCAGTTCACTAGACTACCAAGAGACCCAGTACTTC. Protein sequence: CASSSLDYQETQYF.

The chain uses TRBV11-2 and TRBJ2-7; D remains ambiguous. The germline CDR1 and CDR2 sequences are SGHAT and FQNNGV. V was shortened by 3 bases and J by 3 bases, with 6 bases between the two germline ends. The CDR3 extends over 12 amino acids. The CDR3 loop is CASSFDGYEQYF. CDR3 DNA: TGTGCCAGCAGCTTCGACGGCTACGAGCAGTACTTC.

This clonotype was found a few times. This chain connects TRBV6-5 to TRBJ1-6, with D unresolved. V lost 3 bases, J lost 4 bases, and 19 bases lay in between. Germline V gene data show CDR1 as MNHEY and CDR2 as SVGAGI. The CDR3 is 18 residues long. CDR3 sequence reads: CASSYERFLNPYNSPLHF. In DNA, the CDR3 is TGTGCCAGCAGTTATGAGAGGTTCTTAAACCCGTATAATTCACCCCTCCACTTT.

This chain connects TRBV27 to TRBJ1-6; TRBD1 is a possible D gene (6 bases). Germline CDR1 and CDR2: MNHEY and SMNVEV (reference sequence). Trimming cost V 6 bases and J 15 bases, with 15 bases left between them. The CDR3 totals 12 residues. The CDR3, as DNA: TGTGCCAGCAGCCAAATCGGGGGGCACCTCCACTTT. This codes for CASSQIGGHLHF.

This clonotype has just a few counts. The chain combines TRBV5-5 with TRBJ2-3; TRBD2 agrees at 11 bases. The CDR3 contains 16 residues. CDR1 and CDR2 from the germline V gene are SGHKS and YYEKEE (reference sequence). V lost 2 bases and J lost 4; bases outside the gene matches: 6. The CDR3 DNA reads as TGTGCCAGCAGCTTCTTAGCGGGGGGGCCGGCAGATACGCAGTATTTT. Its translation is CASSFLAGGPADTQYF.

This chain links TRBV28 with TRBJ2-3; D is uncertain. Germline CDR1 and CDR2: MDHEN and SYDVKM. This CDR3 is built from 18 residues. V dropped 6 bases and J dropped 0 bases, with 22 bases sitting between them. CDR3 nucleotide sequence: TGTGCCAGCAGCCCCTCGACTGAGGCCTTCACTAGCACAGATACGCAGTATTTT. It yields the protein CASSPSTEAFTSTDTQYF.

This clonotype was observed a few times. The chain joins TRBV5-5 to TRBJ1-6, with D possibly being TRBD1 (5 bases). V was trimmed by 4 bases and J by 0 bases, leaving 11 bases between them. Germline-derived CDR1 and CDR2 are SGHKS and YYEKEE (reference sequence). This CDR3 has 16 residues. The CDR3 DNA reads TGTGCCAGCAGCCTGGACATTAGCTCCTATAATTCACCCCTCCACTTT. Protein product: CASSLDISSYNSPLHF.

This chain connects TRBV20-1 to TRBJ2-7, with TRBD2 matching 9 bases. From germline, CDR1 is DFQATT and CDR2 SNEGSKA (reference sequence). J lost 2 bases, V lost 5 bases, and 10 bases had no gene match. CDR3 length: 15 amino acids. The CDR3 DNA follows: TGCAGTGCTCCCCTAGCGGGGACAGCCACCTACGAGCAGTACTTC. Translating gives CSAPLAGTATYEQYF.

The V and J genes are TRBV4-1 and TRBJ2-5, with unresolved D. Trimming took 0 bases from V and 6 from J, leaving 8 bases between them. The V gene's germline CDR1 is MGHRA and CDR2 YSYEKL. This CDR3 comprises 13 residues. As DNA, the CDR3 is TGCGCCAGCAGCCAAGAACCTCACCAGACCCAGTACTTC. It yields the protein CASSQEPHQTQYF.

This chain links TRBV28 with TRBJ2-7; the D is unclear. Trimming left V 4 bases short and J 3 bases short, with 10 bases between. CDR1 is MDHEN and CDR2 is SYDVKM in the germline V gene. This CDR3 has 13 amino acids. CDR3 DNA sequence: TGTGCCAGCAGTTACTACCCAAGCTACGAGCAGTACTTC. This sequence encodes CASSYYPSYEQYF.

A few counts support this clonotype. The rearrangement uses TRBV18 and TRBJ2-7; D is unclear. CDR1 and CDR2 from the germline V gene are KGHSH and LQKENI. CDR3 length: 13 amino acids. The V end lost 3 bases, the J end lost 5 bases, and 11 bases lay between the germline ends. This CDR3 is CASSPVGSNEQYF. DNA for the CDR3: TGTGCCAGCTCACCGGTGGGGTCGAACGAGCAGTACTTC.

The rearrangement joins TRBV12-3 or TRBV12-4 to TRBJ1-1, with 8 bases identical to TRBD1. The CDR3 extends over 14 amino acids. J was trimmed by 1 base and V by 6 bases; bases with no gene match: 4. The CDR3 DNA reads TGTGCCAGCAGCAATGGACAGGGGAACACTGAAGCTTTCTTT. Its protein is CASSNGQGNTEAFF.

In this sample, this clonotype turned up a few times. This rearrangement joins TRBV18 to TRBJ2-3; unclear D gene. The CDR3 runs to 16 residues. From germline, CDR1 is KGHSH and CDR2 LQKENI. V was pared by 0 bases and J by 0 bases, with 10 bases between. In DNA form, the CDR3 reads TGTGCCAGCTCACCACCGGAGACGGCTAGCACAGATACGCAGTATTTT. Translation gives CASSPPETASTDTQYF.

This clonotype was seen a handful of times. The chain recombines TRBV7-9 with TRBJ2-1; D is uncertain. CDR3 length: 16 residues. V lost 10 bases and J 2 bases, leaving 21 bases between the germline ends. CDR1 and CDR2 from the germline V gene are SEHNR and FQNEAQ (reference sequence). The CDR3 DNA follows: TGTGCCATCGAAGTAGTCCCCGGGCTCCCCTACAATGAGCAGTTCTTC. Amino acid sequence: CAIEVVPGLPYNEQFF.

The chain couples TRBV28 to TRBJ2-3; 7 bases align to TRBD1. V lost 4 bases and J lost 5; bases outside the gene matches: 9. CDR3 size: 15 residues. Germline CDR1 MDHEN, CDR2 SYDVKM. The CDR3 reads CASSSYLGGGDTQYF. In DNA form, the CDR3 reads TGTGCCAGCAGTTCCTATCTAGGGGGCGGAGATACGCAGTATTTT.

This chain uses TRBV12-3 or TRBV12-4 with TRBJ1-1; TRBD1 aligns across 8 bases. Trimming cost V 3 bases and J 4 bases; bases outside gene matches: 7. The CDR3 runs to 15 residues. The CDR3 sequence: CASSLQGARVTEAFF. The CDR3 DNA sequence: TGTGCCAGCAGTTTGCAGGGGGCGAGGGTCACTGAAGCTTTCTTT.